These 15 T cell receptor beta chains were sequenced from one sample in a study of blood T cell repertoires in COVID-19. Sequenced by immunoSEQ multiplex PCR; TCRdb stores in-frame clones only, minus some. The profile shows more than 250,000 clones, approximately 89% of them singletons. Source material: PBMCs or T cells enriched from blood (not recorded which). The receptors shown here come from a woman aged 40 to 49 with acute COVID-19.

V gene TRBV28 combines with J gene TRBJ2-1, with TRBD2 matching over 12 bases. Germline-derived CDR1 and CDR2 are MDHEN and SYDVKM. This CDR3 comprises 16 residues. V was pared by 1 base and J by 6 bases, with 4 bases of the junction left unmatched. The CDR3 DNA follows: TGTGCCAGCAGTTTATTGGGGACTAGCGGGTCCAATGAGCAGTTCTTC. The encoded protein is CASSLLGTSGSNEQFF.

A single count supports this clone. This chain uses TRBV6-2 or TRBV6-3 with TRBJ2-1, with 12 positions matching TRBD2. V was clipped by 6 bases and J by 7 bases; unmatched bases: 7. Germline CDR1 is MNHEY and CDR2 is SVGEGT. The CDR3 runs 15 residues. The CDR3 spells CASSLRLAGVNEQFF. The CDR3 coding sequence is TGTGCCAGCAGCCTCCGACTAGCGGGAGTTAATGAGCAGTTCTTC.

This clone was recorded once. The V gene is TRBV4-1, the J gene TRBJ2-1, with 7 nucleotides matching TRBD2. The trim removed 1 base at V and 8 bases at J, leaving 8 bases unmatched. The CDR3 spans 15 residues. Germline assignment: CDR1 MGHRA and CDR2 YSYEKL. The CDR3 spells CASSQGSPSGYEQFF. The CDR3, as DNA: TGCGCCAGCAGCCAAGGGTCTCCTAGCGGCTATGAGCAGTTCTTC.

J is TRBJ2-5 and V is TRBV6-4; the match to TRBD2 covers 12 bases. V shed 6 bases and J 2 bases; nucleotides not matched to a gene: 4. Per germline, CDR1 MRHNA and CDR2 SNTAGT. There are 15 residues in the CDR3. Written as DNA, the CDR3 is TGTGCCAGCAGACTAGCGGGAGGTATACAAGAGACCCAGTACTTC. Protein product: CASRLAGGIQETQYF.

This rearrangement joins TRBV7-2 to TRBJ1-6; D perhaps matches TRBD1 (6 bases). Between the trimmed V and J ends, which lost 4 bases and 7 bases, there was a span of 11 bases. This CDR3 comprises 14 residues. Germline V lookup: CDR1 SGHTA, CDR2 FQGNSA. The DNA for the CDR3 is TGTGCCAGCAGCTCAGGGGTTTCGAATTCACCCCTCCACTTT. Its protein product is CASSSGVSNSPLHF.

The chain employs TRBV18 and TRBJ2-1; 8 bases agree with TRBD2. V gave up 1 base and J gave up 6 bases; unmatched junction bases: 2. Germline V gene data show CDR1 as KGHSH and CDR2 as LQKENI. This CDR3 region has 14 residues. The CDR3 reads CASSPRAGGNEQFF. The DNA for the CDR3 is TGTGCCAGCTCACCACGGGCGGGGGGCAATGAGCAGTTCTTC.

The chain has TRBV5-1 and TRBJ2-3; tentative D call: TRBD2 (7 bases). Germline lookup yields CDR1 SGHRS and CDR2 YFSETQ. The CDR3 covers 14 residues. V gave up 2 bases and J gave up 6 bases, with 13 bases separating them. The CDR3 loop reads CASSFRGARDTQYF. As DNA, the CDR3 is TGCGCCAGCAGCTTTCGGGGGGCTCGTGATACGCAGTATTTT.

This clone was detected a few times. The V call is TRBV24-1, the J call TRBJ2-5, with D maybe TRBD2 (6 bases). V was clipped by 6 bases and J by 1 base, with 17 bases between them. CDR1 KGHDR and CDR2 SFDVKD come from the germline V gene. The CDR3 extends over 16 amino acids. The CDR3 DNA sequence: TGTGCCACCAGTTCCGGGACTTCGCCGATCCAAGAGACCCAGTACTTC. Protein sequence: CATSSGTSPIQETQYF.

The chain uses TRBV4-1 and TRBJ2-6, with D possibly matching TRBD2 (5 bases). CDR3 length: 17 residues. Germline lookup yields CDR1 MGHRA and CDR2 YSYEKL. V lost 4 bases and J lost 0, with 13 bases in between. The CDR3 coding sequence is TGCGCCAGCAGCCTCGCGGGCAGGCGCTCTGGGGCCAACGTCCTGACTTTC. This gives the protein CASSLAGRRSGANVLTF.

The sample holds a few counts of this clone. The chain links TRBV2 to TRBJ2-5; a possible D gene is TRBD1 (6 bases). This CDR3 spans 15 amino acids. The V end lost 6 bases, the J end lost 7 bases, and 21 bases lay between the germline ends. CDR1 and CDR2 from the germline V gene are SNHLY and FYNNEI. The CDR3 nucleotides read TGTGCCAGCAGCCTCAACCCAACAGGGAAAGGGACCCAGTACTTC. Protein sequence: CASSLNPTGKGTQYF.

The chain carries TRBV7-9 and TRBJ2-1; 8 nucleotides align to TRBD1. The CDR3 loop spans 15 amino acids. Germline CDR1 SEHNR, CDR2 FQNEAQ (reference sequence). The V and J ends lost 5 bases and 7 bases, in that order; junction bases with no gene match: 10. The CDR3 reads CASSPPRGHGNEQFF. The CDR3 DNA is TGTGCCAGCAGCCCACCCAGGGGGCATGGGAATGAGCAGTTCTTC.

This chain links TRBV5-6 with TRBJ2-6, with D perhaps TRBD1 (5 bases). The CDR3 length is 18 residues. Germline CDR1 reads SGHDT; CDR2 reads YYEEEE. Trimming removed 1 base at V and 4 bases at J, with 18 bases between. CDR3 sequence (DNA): TGTGCCAGCAGCTTGATGGTGGCAGGGCTTGCGGGGGCCAACGTCCTGACTTTC. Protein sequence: CASSLMVAGLAGANVLTF. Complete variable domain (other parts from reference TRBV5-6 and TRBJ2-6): DAGVTQSPTHLIKTRGQQVTLRCSPKSGHDTVSWYQQALGQGPQFIFQYYEEEERQRGNFPDRFSGHQFPNYSSELNVNALLLGDSALYLCASSLMVAGLAGANVLTFGAGSRLTVL.

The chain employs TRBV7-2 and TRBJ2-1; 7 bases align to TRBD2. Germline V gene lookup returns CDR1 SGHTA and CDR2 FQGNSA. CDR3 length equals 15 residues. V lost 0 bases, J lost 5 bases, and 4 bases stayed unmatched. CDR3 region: CASSLAAGDHNEQFF. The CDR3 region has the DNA TGTGCCAGCAGCTTAGCGGCGGGAGACCACAATGAGCAGTTCTTC.

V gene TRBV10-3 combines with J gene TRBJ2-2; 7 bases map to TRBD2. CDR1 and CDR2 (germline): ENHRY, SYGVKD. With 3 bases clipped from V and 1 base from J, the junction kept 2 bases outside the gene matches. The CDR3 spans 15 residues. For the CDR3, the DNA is TGTGCCATCAGTGAAGAGCGGGGGAACACCGGGGAGCTGTTTTTT. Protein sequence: CAISEERGNTGELFF.

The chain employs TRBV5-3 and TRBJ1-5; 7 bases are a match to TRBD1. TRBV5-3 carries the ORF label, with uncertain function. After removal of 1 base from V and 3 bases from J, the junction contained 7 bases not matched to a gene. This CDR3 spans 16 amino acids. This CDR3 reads CARSLMTGCNNQPQHF. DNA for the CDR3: TGTGCCAGAAGCTTGATGACAGGGTGTAACAATCAGCCCCAGCATTTT.